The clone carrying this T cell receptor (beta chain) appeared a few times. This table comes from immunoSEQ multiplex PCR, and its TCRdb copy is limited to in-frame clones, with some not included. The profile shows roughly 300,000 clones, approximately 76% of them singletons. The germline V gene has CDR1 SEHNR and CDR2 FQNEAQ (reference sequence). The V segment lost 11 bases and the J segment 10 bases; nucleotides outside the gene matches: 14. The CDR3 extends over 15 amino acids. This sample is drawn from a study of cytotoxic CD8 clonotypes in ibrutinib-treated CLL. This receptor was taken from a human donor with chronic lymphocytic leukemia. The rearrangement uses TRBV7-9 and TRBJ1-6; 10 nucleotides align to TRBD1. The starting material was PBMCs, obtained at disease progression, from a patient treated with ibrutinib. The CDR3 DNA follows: TGTGCCTCCAGCAGGACCGGGACAGGGGTGTCACCCCTCCACTTT. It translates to CASSRTGTGVSPLHF.